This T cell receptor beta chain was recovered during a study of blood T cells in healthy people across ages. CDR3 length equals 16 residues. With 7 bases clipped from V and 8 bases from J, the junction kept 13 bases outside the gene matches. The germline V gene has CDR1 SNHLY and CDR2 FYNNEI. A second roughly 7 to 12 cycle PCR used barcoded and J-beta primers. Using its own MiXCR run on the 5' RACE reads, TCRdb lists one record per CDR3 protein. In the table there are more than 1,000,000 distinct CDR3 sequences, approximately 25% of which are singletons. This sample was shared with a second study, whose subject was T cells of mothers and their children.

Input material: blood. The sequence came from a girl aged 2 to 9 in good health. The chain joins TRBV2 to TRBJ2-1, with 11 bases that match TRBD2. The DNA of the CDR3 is TGTGCCAGCAACGCCTTGACTAGCGGGGTGAAGCATGAGCAGTTCTTC. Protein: CASNALTSGVKHEQFF. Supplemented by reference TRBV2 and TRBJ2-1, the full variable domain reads EPEVTQTPSHQVTQMGQEVILRCVPISNHLYFYWYRQILGQKVEFLVSFYNNEISEKSEIFDDQFSVERPDGSNFTLKIRSTKLEDSAMYFCASNALTSGVKHEQFFGPGTRLTVL.